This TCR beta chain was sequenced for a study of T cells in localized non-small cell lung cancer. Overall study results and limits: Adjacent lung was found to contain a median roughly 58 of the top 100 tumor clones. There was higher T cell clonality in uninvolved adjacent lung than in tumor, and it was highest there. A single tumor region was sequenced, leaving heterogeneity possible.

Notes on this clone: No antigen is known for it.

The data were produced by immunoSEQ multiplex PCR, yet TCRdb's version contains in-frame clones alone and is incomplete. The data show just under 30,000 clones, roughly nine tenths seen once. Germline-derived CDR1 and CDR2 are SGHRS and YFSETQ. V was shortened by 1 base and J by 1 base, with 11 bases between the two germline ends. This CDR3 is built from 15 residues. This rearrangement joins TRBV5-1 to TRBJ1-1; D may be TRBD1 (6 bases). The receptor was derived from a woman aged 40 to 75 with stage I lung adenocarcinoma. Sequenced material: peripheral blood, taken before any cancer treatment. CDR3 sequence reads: CASSLYETGNTEAFF. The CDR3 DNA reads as TGCGCCAGCAGCTTGTATGAGACAGGGAACACTGAAGCTTTCTTT.